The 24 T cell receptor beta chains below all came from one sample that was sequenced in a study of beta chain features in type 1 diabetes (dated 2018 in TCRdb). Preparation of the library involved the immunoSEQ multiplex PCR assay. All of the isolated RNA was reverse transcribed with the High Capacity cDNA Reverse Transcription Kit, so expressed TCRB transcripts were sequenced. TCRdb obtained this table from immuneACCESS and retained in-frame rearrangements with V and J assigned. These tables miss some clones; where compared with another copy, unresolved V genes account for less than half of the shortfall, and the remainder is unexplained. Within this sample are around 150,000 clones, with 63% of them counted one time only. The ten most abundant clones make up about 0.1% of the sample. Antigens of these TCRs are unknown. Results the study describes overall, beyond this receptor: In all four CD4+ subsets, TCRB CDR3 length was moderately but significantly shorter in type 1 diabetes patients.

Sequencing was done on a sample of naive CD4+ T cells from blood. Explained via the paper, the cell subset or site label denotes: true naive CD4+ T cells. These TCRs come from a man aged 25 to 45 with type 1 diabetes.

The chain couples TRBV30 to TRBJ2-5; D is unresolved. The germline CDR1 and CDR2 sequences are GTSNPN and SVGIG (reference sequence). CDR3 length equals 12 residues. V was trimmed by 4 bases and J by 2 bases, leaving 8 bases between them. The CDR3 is CAWNAGQETQYF. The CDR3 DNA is TGTGCCTGGAATGCAGGACAAGAGACCCAGTACTTC.

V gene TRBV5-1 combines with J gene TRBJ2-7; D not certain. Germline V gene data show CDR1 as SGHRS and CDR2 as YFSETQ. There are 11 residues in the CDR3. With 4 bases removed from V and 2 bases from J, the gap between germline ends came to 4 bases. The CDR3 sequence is CASSATYEQYF. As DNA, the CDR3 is TGCGCCAGCAGCGCTACCTACGAGCAGTACTTC.

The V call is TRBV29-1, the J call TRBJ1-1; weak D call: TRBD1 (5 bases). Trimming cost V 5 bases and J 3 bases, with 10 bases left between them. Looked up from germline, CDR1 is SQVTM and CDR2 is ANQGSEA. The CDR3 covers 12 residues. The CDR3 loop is CSVQGSHTEAFF. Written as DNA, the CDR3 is TGCAGCGTTCAGGGTAGTCACACTGAAGCTTTCTTT.

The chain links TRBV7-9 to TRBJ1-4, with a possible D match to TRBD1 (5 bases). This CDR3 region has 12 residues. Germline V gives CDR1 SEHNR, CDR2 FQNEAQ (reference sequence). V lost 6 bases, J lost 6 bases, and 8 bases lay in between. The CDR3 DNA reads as TGTGCCAGCAGTAAAGGGGATGAAAAACTGTTTTTT. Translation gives CASSKGDEKLFF.

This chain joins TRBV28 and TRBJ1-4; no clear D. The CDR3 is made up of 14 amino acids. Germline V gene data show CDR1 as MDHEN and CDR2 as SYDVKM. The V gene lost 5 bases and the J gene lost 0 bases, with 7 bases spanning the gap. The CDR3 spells CASSVSATNEKLFF. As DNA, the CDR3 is TGTGCCAGCAGTGTGTCTGCAACTAATGAAAAACTGTTTTTT.

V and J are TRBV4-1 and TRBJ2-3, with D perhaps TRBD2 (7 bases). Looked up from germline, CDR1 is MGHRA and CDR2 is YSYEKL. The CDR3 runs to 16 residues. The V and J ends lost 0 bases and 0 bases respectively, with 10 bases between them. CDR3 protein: CASSQDAGASTDTQYF. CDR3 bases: TGCGCCAGCAGCCAAGATGCGGGGGCAAGCACAGATACGCAGTATTTT.

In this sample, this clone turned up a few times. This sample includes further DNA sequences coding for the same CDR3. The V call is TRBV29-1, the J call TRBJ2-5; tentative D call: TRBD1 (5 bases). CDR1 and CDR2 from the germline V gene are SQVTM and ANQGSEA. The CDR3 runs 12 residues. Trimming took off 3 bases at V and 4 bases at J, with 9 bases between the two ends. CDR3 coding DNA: TGCAGCGTTGAGGGGCTGGGAGAGACCCAGTACTTC. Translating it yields CSVEGLGETQYF.

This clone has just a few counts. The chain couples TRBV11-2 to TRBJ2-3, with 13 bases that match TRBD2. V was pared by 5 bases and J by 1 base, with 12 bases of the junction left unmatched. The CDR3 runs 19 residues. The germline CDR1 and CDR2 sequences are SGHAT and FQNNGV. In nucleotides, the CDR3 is TGTGCCAGCAGCCGGTACGGGACTAGCGGGGCCGGGGGCACAGATACGCAGTATTTT. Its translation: CASSRYGTSGAGGTDTQYF.

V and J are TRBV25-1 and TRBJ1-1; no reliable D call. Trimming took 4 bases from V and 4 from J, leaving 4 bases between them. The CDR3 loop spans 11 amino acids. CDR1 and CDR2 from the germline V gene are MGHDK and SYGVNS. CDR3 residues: CASSVSTEAFF. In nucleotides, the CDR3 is TGTGCCAGCAGTGTGAGCACTGAAGCTTTCTTT.

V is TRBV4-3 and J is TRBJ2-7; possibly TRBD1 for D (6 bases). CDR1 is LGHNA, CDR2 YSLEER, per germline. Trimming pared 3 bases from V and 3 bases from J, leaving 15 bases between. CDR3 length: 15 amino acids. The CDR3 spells CASSHLTGHLYEQYF. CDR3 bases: TGCGCCAGCAGCCACTTGACAGGCCACCTCTACGAGCAGTACTTC.

The CDR3, as DNA: TGTGCCAGCAGCTTAATTTCTCCGCGACGGAATAATGAAAAACTGTTTTTT. Translated, it gives CASSLISPRRNNEKLFF. V gene TRBV7-8 combines with J gene TRBJ1-4; D gene unclear. Deletions cut 2 bases from V and 4 bases from J, with 17 bases between. Germline V lookup: CDR1 SGHVS, CDR2 FQNEAQ. This CDR3 has 17 amino acids.

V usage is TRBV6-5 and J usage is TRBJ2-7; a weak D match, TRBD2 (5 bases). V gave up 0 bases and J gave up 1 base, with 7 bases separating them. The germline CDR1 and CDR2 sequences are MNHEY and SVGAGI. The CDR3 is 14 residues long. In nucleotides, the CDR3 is TGTGCCAGCAGTTACTCCCGGAGGTCCTACGAGCAGTACTTC. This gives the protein CASSYSRRSYEQYF.

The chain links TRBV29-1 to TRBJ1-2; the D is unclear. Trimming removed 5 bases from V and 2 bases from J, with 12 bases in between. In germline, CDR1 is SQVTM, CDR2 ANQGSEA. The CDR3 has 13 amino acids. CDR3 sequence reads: CSVLRGYNYGYTF. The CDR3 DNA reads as TGCAGCGTTCTTAGAGGGTACAACTATGGCTACACCTTC.

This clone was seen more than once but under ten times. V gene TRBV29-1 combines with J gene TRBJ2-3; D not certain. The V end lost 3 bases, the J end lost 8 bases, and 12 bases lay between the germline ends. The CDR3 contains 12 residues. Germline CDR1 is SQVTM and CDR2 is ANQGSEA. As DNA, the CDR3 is TGCAGCGTTGACCTTAGTGTGAGTACGCAGTATTTT. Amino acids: CSVDLSVSTQYF.

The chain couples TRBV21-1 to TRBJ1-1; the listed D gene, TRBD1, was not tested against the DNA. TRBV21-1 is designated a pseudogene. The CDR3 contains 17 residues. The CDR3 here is CASSKALDRGLHTEAFF. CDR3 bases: TGTGCCAGCAGCAAAGCGCTTGACAGGGGGCTGCACACTGAAGCTTTCTTT.

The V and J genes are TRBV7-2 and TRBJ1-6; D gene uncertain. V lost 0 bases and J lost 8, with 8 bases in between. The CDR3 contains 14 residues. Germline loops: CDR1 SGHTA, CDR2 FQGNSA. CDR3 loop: CASSLAFRDSPLHF. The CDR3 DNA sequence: TGTGCCAGCAGCTTAGCATTCCGGGATTCACCCCTCCACTTT.

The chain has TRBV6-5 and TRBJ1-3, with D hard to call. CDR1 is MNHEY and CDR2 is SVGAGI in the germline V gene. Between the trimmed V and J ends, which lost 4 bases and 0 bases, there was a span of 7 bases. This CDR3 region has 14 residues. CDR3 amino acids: CASSLEHSGNTIYF. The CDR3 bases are TGTGCCAGCAGTTTGGAGCACTCTGGAAACACCATATATTTT.

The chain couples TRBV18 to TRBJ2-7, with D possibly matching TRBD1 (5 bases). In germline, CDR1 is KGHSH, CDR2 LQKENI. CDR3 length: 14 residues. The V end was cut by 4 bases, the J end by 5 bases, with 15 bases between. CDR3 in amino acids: CASSLTTQGDEQYF. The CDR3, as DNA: TGTGCCAGCTCACTAACGACGCAGGGCGACGAGCAGTACTTC.

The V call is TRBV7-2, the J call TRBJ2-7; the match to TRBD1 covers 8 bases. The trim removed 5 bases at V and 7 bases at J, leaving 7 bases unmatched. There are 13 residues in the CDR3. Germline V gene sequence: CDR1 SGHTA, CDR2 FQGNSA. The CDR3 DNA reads TGTGCCAGCAGCGCAGGACAGGGCGAGGAGCAGTACTTC. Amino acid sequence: CASSAGQGEEQYF.

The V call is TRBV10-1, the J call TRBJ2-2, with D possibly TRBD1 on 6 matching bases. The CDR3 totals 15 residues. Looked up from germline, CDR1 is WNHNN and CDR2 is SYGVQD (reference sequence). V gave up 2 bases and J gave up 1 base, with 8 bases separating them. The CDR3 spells CASSEIRGNTGELFF. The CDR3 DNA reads TGCGCCAGCAGTGAGATCAGGGGGAACACCGGGGAGCTGTTTTTT.

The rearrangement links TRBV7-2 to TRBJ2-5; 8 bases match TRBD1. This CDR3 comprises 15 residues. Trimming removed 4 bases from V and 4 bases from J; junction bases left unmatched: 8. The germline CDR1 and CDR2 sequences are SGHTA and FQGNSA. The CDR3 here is CASSWATGGRETQYF. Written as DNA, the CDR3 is TGTGCCAGCAGCTGGGCTACAGGGGGTCGAGAGACCCAGTACTTC.

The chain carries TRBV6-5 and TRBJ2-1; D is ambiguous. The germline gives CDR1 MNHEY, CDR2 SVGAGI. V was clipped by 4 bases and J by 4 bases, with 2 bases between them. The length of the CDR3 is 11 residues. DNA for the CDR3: TGTGCCAGCAGTTTTTACAATGAGCAGTTCTTC. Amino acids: CASSFYNEQFF.

CDR3 coding DNA: TGCAGCGGGGGGCTTCCAAATGGGGAGACCCAGTACTTC. It codes for CSGGLPNGETQYF. This sequence joins TRBV29-1 and TRBJ2-5; D is possibly TRBD1 (6 bases). Germline loops: CDR1 SQVTM, CDR2 ANQGSEA. V lost 7 bases and J 5 bases, leaving 17 bases between the germline ends. This CDR3 spans 13 amino acids.

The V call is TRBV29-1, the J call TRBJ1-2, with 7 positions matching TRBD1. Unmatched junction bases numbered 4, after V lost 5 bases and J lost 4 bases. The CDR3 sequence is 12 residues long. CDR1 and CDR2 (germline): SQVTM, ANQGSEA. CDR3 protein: CSVTGTAYGYTF. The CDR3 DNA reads TGCAGCGTTACTGGGACAGCCTATGGCTACACCTTC.